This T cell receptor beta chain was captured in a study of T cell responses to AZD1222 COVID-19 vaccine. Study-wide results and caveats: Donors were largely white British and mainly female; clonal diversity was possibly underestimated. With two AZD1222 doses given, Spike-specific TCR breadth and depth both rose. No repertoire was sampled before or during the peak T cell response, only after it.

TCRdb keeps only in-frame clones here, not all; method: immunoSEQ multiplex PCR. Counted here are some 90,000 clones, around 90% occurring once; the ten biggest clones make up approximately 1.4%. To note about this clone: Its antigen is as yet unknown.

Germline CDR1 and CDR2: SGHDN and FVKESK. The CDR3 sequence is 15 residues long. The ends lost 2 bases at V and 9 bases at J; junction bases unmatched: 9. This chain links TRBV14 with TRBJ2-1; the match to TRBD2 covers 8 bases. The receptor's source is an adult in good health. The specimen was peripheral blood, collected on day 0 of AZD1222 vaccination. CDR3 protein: CASSQRGAGATEQFF. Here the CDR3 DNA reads TGTGCCAGCAGCCAAAGAGGAGCGGGAGCTACTGAGCAGTTCTTC. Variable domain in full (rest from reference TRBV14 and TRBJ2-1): EAGVTQFPSHSVIEKGQTVTLRCDPISGHDNLYWYRRVMGKEIKFLLHFVKESKQDESGMPNNRFLAERTGGTYSTLKVQPAELEDSGVYFCASSQRGAGATEQFFGPGTRLTVL.